The clone carrying this TCR beta chain was picked up a small number of times. Only patients with spare fresh-frozen tumor and over two years of follow-up were included. No glioblastoma patient carried an isocitrate dehydrogenase mutation. This entry comes from a study of glioma-infiltrating T cells after dendritic cell vaccination. Profiled with immunoSEQ multiplex PCR; TCRdb holds only in-frame clones, not every one. The top ten hold roughly 7.9% of the sample, which has fewer than 75,000 clones, around 86% seen once. This clonotype was sampled from a human donor with glioblastoma. The source was blood, collected before dendritic cell vaccination.

In DNA, the CDR3 is TGTGCCAGCAGTCCCCGACTCACTAGCACAGATACGCAGTATTTT. As protein: CASSPRLTSTDTQYF. The rearrangement joins TRBV27 to TRBJ2-3, with no clear D. Germline V gives CDR1 MNHEY, CDR2 SMNVEV (reference sequence). V lost 5 bases, J lost 0 bases, and 12 bases lay in between. CDR3 length equals 15 residues.